Listed below are T cell receptor beta chains from one sample, sequenced in a study of long-term antiretroviral therapy in people with HIV. Clones were read by immunoSEQ multiplex PCR, and TCRdb kept only the in-frame ones, dropping some. The sample consists of 7,500 to 10,000 clones, around 83% of them appearing once. The sequenced sample was unsorted PBMCs, obtained 0.3 years before starting antiretroviral therapy. These receptor sequences come from a man in his thirties or forties with HIV. Both conserved end residues are part of each CDR3. The D gene is left open where the match is weak. Where a row states a size, it is once, few, many or the class of an expanded clone; other rows omit it.

TRBD1,.,TRBV5-5,TRBJ2-7,TGTGCCAGCAGCTTACCCGACAGGGGAGTCAACGAGCAGTACTTC,CASSLPDRGVNEQYF
TRBD1,.,TRBV4-1,TRBJ2-7,TGCGCCAGCAGCCAAGTTACAGGGGCCCCCTCCTACGAGCAGTACTTC,CASSQVTGAPSYEQYF
.,.,TRBV5-1,TRBJ2-4,TGCGCCAGCAGCTTGCAACTAGAGGGCATTCAGTACTTC,CASSLQLEGIQYF
TRBD1,.,TRBV28,TRBJ1-6,TGTGCCAGCAGAGGCTCCACACAGGGGGTTGGGTCACCCCTCCACTTT,CASRGSTQGVGSPLHF
TRBD1,few,TRBV5-6,TRBJ1-1,TGTGCCAGCAGCTCCCGGGACAGAATAATCACTGAAGCTTTCTTT,CASSSRDRIITEAFF
.,.,TRBV5-4,TRBJ2-1,TGTGCCAGCAGCACAGACTACGAGACCTACAATGAGCAGTTCTTC,CASSTDYETYNEQFF
.,once,TRBV4-1,TRBJ2-7,TGCGCCAGCAGCCTGGACCGGACCTACGAGCAGTACTTC,CASSLDRTYEQYF
.,few,TRBV7-6,TRBJ1-6,TGTGCCAGCAGCTTAGCGACGAACAGGGTGAATGGCGTTTCACCCCTCCACTTT,CASSLATNRVNGVSPLHF
.,once,TRBV29-1,TRBJ2-7,TGCAGCGTTGAAATGGGACAAGAGACTGGGCAGTACTTC,CSVEMGQETGQYF
TRBD1,.,TRBV4-1,TRBJ2-1,TGCGCCAGCAGCCAATCGGGACAGGGCAATGAGCAGTTCTTC,CASSQSGQGNEQFF
.,.,TRBV4-3,TRBJ1-2,TGCGCCAGCAGCCAAGAATTGGCCTTAGATGGCTACACCTTC,CASSQELALDGYTF
.,once,TRBV6-5,TRBJ2-2,TGTGCCAGCAGTTACTTGGGCAGAAACACCGGGGAGCTGTTTTTT,CASSYLGRNTGELFF
TRBD2,.,TRBV11-2,TRBJ2-7,TGTGCCAGCCGCCGACTAGCTAGCGGGCCCTACGAGCAGTACTTC,CASRRLASGPYEQYF
.,.,TRBV27,TRBJ1-5,TGTGCCAGCAGAACCACAGGACCCAATCAGCCCCAGCATTTT,CASRTTGPNQPQHF
TRBD1,.,TRBV2,TRBJ2-5,TGTGCCAGCAGTGAGGGGACAGGCCAAGAGACCCAGTACTTC,CASSEGTGQETQYF
.,.,TRBV28,TRBJ2-2,TGTGCCAGCAGTTTATTTCGGGGAGTGGGGAACACCGGGGAGCTGTTTTTT,CASSLFRGVGNTGELFF
TRBD2,.,TRBV5-4,TRBJ2-1,TGTGCCAGCAGCTTGTCGGGAGGGAGGGATGAGCAGTTCTTC,CASSLSGGRDEQFF
.,.,TRBV6-6,TRBJ1-2,TGTGCCAGCAGTTACTCCCCGGAAGGAGGCTACACCTTC,CASSYSPEGGYTF
.,.,TRBV4-3,TRBJ2-7,TGCGCCAGCAGCCAAGGTCGACAGGCTCTCTACGAGCAGTACTTC,CASSQGRQALYEQYF
.,.,TRBV27,TRBJ1-5,TGTGCCAGCAGTTTCGACCTTAATCAGCCCCAGCATTTT,CASSFDLNQPQHF
.,.,TRBV7-9,TRBJ1-2,TGTGCCAGCAGCTTATATATAAGCGGTACCGATGGCTACACCTTC,CASSLYISGTDGYTF
.,once,TRBV7-2,TRBJ2-7,TGTGCCAGCAGCTTAGGGGAAGGACAGCTACCGATCTACGAGCAGTACTTC,CASSLGEGQLPIYEQYF
TRBD1,.,TRBV18,TRBJ2-4,TGTGCCAGCTCACCACCGGGAGAGGGGGCACCAATTCAGTACTTC,CASSPPGEGAPIQYF
.,once,TRBV21-1,TRBJ1-3,TGTGCCAGCAGCAAAGTCGGAGACAGGGAGAGAAGCACCATATATTTT,CASSKVGDRERSTIYF
.,.,TRBV7-2,TRBJ1-6,TGTGCCAGCAGCTCCGGACCTTCGGCGGGTTCACCCCTCCACTTT,CASSSGPSAGSPLHF
TRBD2,.,TRBV7-2,TRBJ2-7,TGTGCCAGCAGCTTAAGAGGTGGGGGGGGAGACTACGAGCAGTACTTC,CASSLRGGGGDYEQYF
.,.,TRBV5-1,TRBJ1-4,TGCGCCAGCAGCTTGACAGGGAGTAGGAACACTAATGAAAAACTGTTTTTT,CASSLTGSRNTNEKLFF
.,once,TRBV6-5,TRBJ2-7,TGTGCCAGCAGTCCACCTAGCTCCTCCTACGAGCAGTACTTC,CASSPPSSSYEQYF
.,.,TRBV15,TRBJ2-7,TGTGCCACCAGCAGAACTGGCAGATACGAGCAGTACTTC,CATSRTGRYEQYF
TRBD2,.,TRBV5-4,TRBJ2-7,TGTGCCAGCAGCTTGCGCCTAGCGGGGGGGCCTCACGAGCAGTACTTC,CASSLRLAGGPHEQYF
.,.,TRBV7-2,TRBJ2-2,TGTGCCAGCAGAGCTTCGCGGATGTCCAACACCGGGGAGCTGTTTTTT,CASRASRMSNTGELFF
.,.,TRBV28,TRBJ1-4,TGTGCCAGCAGTCCCCCTGGTGAAAAACTGTTTTTT,CASSPPGEKLFF
.,.,TRBV7-6,TRBJ2-3,TGTGCCAGCAGCTTAGTGGCAGATACGCAGTATTTT,CASSLVADTQYF
.,.,TRBV6-1,TRBJ2-7,TGTGCCAGCAGTCTCACATCACTTTGGGAGCAGTACTTC,CASSLTSLWEQYF
TRBD1,.,TRBV9,TRBJ1-5,TGTGCCAGCAGCGAAGGGCAGGGGGCAGCTCAGCCCCAGCATTTT,CASSEGQGAAQPQHF
TRBD1,.,TRBV7-9,TRBJ2-7,TGTGCCACCGGGGACAGGGGATACGAGCAGTACTTC,CATGDRGYEQYF
.,once,TRBV28,TRBJ1-4,TGTGCCCATGGCTCGGGGGGTTCTAATGAAAAACTGTTTTTT,CAHGSGGSNEKLFF
.,.,TRBV13,TRBJ2-4,TGTGCCAGCAGCCCAGGCGGTCTAGCCAAAAACATTCAGTACTTC,CASSPGGLAKNIQYF
TRBD1,.,TRBV9,TRBJ2-7,TGTGCCAGCAGCGTAGAAGATAGGGACAGATCCTACGAGCAGTACTTC,CASSVEDRDRSYEQYF
TRBD1,.,TRBV6-5,TRBJ1-2,TGTGCCAGCAGTTACACGACAGGGCCTACCTATGGCTACACCTTC,CASSYTTGPTYGYTF
TRBD2,.,TRBV5-4,TRBJ2-1,TGTGCCAGCAGCCCGGAGAGAACTAGCGACAATGAGCAGTTCTTC,CASSPERTSDNEQFF
.,.,TRBV18,TRBJ1-5,TGTGCCAGCTCACCAGACAGGACCAATCAGCCCCAGCATTTT,CASSPDRTNQPQHF
.,.,TRBV6-6,TRBJ1-3,TGTGCCAGCAGTTTGAACCCAGGCTCTGGAAACACCATATATTTT,CASSLNPGSGNTIYF
.,.,TRBV7-9,TRBJ1-3,TGTGCCAGCAGCCACTACCAGGGAAATGGAAACACCATATATTTT,CASSHYQGNGNTIYF
.,.,TRBV6-6,TRBJ1-5,TGTGCCAGCAGTTACTCTGACAATCAGCCCCAGCATTTT,CASSYSDNQPQHF
.,.,TRBV6-6,TRBJ2-7,TGTGCCAGCAGCCAGGGACTTACCTACTCCTACGAGCAGTACTTC,CASSQGLTYSYEQYF
.,.,TRBV2,TRBJ2-3,TGTGCCAGCAGTCTAACAGATACGCAGTATTTT,CASSLTDTQYF
.,.,TRBV19,TRBJ2-2,TGTGCCAGTAGTCCCCACCTGAGTTTCGGGGAGCTGTTTTTT,CASSPHLSFGELFF
.,.,TRBV4-3,TRBJ2-3,TGCGCCAGCAGCCGGGGGGTTTGGGGAGATACGCAGTATTTT,CASSRGVWGDTQYF
.,.,TRBV4-2,TRBJ2-5,TGTGCCAGCAGCCAAGGGATTGGAGAGACCCAGTACTTC,CASSQGIGETQYF